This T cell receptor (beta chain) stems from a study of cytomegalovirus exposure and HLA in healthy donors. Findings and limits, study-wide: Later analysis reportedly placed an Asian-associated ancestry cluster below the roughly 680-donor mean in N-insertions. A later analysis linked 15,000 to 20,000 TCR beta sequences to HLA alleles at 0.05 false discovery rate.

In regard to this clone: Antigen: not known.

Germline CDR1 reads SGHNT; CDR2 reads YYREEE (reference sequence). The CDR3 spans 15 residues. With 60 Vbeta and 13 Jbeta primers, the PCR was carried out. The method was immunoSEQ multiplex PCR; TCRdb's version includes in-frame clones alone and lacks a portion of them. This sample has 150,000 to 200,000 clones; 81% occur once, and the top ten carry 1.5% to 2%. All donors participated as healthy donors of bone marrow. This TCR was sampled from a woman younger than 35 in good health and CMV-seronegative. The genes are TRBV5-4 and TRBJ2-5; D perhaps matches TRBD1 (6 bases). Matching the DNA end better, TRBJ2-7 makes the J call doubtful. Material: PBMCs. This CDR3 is CASSPGQFYSYEQYF. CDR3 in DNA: TGTGCCAGCAGCCCTGGACAGTTTTACTCCTACGAGCAGTACTTC.